These T cell receptor beta chains were read from a single sample in a study of blood T cell repertoires in COVID-19. Profiled with immunoSEQ multiplex PCR; TCRdb holds only in-frame clones, not every one. The sample shows 100,000 to 140,000 clones, roughly 88% of them seen only once. Sequencing was performed on peripheral blood. The receptors were sampled from a man aged 50 or older with active or convalescent COVID-19. CDR3s include the opening cysteine and the closing phenylalanine or tryptophan. D genes are given only for firm matches. A clone size is listed for some rows: how often the clone was seen (once, few, many), or a class if it is expanded.

>TRBV7-2|TRBD1|NA|TRBJ1-5
CASSWTGRSRNQPQHF
TGTGCCAGCAGCTGGACAGGGAGGTCTCGGAATCAGCCCCAGCATTTT
>TRBV18|NA|NA|TRBJ2-1
CASSPRSPSSLTSNEQFF
TGTGCCAGCTCACCACGGTCGCCGAGCTCCCTTACTTCCAATGAGCAGTTCTTC
>TRBV6-2/TRBV6-3|TRBD2|once|TRBJ2-7
CASSFPSGHYEQYF
TGTGCCAGCAGTTTTCCTAGCGGACACTACGAGCAGTACTTC
>TRBV5-6|NA|NA|TRBJ2-6
CASSPRENSGANVLTF
TGTGCCAGCAGCCCACGGGAAAACTCTGGGGCCAACGTCCTGACTTTC
>TRBV7-9|NA|few|TRBJ2-3
CASRPFTRGGTDTQYF
TGTGCCAGCCGCCCCTTTACCAGGGGTGGGACAGATACGCAGTATTTT
>TRBV9|TRBD1|NA|TRBJ2-7
CASSARGGQGYEQYF
TGTGCCAGCAGCGCTAGGGGAGGACAGGGCTACGAGCAGTACTTC
>TRBV7-9|TRBD1|NA|TRBJ1-1
CASSNRTGGDAFF
TGTGCCAGCAGCAACCGGACAGGGGGCGATGCTTTCTTT
>TRBV11-3|NA|NA|TRBJ2-2
CASSFKVALGRKNTGELFF
TGTGCCAGCAGCTTTAAAGTAGCCCTCGGCAGAAAGAACACCGGGGAGCTGTTTTTT
>TRBV3-1/TRBV3-2|TRBD2|NA|TRBJ2-3
CASSYGTSGNDTQYF
TGTGCCAGCAGCTACGGGACTAGCGGGAACGATACGCAGTATTTT
>TRBV28|NA|NA|TRBJ1-2
CASSLAGMVGYTF
TGTGCCAGCAGTTTGGCGGGGATGGTCGGCTACACCTTC
>TRBV10-3|NA|once|TRBJ2-1
CAISDQRDKGEQFF
TGTGCCATCAGTGATCAGCGGGACAAAGGTGAGCAGTTCTTC
>TRBV4-2|TRBD2|NA|TRBJ2-5
CASSRAGTSGRLETQYF
TGTGCCAGCAGCCGCGCCGGGACTAGCGGGAGGTTGGAGACCCAGTACTTC
>TRBV7-9|NA|NA|TRBJ1-1
CASTEMGPNTEAFF
TGTGCCAGCACCGAAATGGGCCCGAACACTGAAGCTTTCTTT
>TRBV19|NA|NA|TRBJ1-5
CASRGGELQPQHF
TGTGCCAGTAGAGGGGGTGAGCTCCAGCCCCAGCATTTT
>TRBV28|NA|NA|TRBJ2-7
CASRAYEQYF
TGTGCCAGCAGAGCTTACGAGCAGTACTTC
>TRBV18|NA|NA|TRBJ2-5
CASSPLLAGETQYF
TGTGCCAGCTCACCACTTCTCGCAGGGGAGACCCAGTACTTC
>TRBV5-6|TRBD1|once|TRBJ1-6
CASSWTGTGIWGPLHF
TGTGCCAGCAGCTGGACCGGGACAGGGATCTGGGGACCCCTCCACTTT
>TRBV7-2|TRBD1|NA|TRBJ1-6
CASSLGTGTFNSPLHF
TGTGCCAGCAGCTTAGGGACAGGGACCTTTAATTCACCCCTCCACTTT
>TRBV29-1|TRBD2|NA|TRBJ2-1
CSVPSGLDNEQFF
TGCAGCGTTCCTAGCGGGCTTGACAATGAGCAGTTCTTC
>TRBV29-1|TRBD1|NA|TRBJ1-1
CSVELQGLMNTEAFF
TGCAGCGTTGAATTACAGGGGTTAATGAACACTGAAGCTTTCTTT
>TRBV6-1|TRBD1|NA|TRBJ2-7
CASSEGDRGLEQYF
TGTGCCAGCAGTGAAGGGGACAGGGGGCTTGAGCAGTACTTC
>TRBV28|TRBD2|few|TRBJ2-3
CASIQAGGPDTQYF
TGTGCCAGCATTCAGGCGGGAGGCCCTGATACGCAGTATTTT
>TRBV2|TRBD1|NA|TRBJ1-2
CASSAQGSYGYTF
TGTGCCAGCAGTGCACAGGGGTCCTATGGCTACACCTTC
>TRBV13|TRBD2|NA|TRBJ2-5
CASSLGLAGDGETQYF
TGTGCCAGCAGCTTAGGGCTAGCGGGAGATGGTGAGACCCAGTACTTC